Shown below are 13 T cell receptor beta chains from a single sample sequenced in a study of blood T cell repertoires in COVID-19. The repertoire was sequenced with immunoSEQ multiplex PCR; TCRdb's copy has only in-frame clones and lacks some. The sample records about 190,000 clones, almost 80% being singletons. The specimen sequenced was peripheral blood. These receptors all come from a woman between 65 and 79 years old with acute or convalescent COVID-19.

This chain uses TRBV28 with TRBJ2-3; 7 nucleotides align to TRBD1. This CDR3 is built from 18 residues. Per germline, CDR1 MDHEN and CDR2 SYDVKM. V lost 2 bases, J lost 0 bases, and 11 bases stayed unmatched. In DNA form, the CDR3 reads TGTGCCAGCAGTTTAGGGCCCAGGGGGTCCTTTAGCACAGATACGCAGTATTTT. Encoded protein: CASSLGPRGSFSTDTQYF.

The rearrangement joins TRBV29-1 to TRBJ2-5; TRBD2 matches at 8 bases. The CDR3 spans 14 residues. V shed 7 bases and J 5 bases; nucleotides not matched to a gene: 12. Germline V lookup: CDR1 SQVTM, CDR2 ANQGSEA. This chain's CDR3 is CSGGAGGLRETQYF. Here the CDR3 DNA reads TGCAGCGGGGGGGCGGGGGGCCTTCGGGAGACCCAGTACTTC.

The chain has TRBV19 and TRBJ1-1, with 9 positions matching TRBD1. Per germline, CDR1 LNHDA and CDR2 SQIVND (reference sequence). V trimming: 5 bases; J trimming: 6 bases; junction bases outside the gene matches: 7. The CDR3 runs to 14 residues. The CDR3 is CASSSGTGRAEAFF. The DNA of the CDR3 is TGTGCCAGTAGTTCCGGGACAGGGAGGGCTGAAGCTTTCTTT.

J is TRBJ1-5 and V is TRBV5-6; a weak D match, TRBD1 (5 bases). Germline V gene sequence: CDR1 SGHDT, CDR2 YYEEEE. V was trimmed by 4 bases and J by 5 bases, leaving 10 bases between them. This CDR3 has 13 residues. The CDR3 loop reads CASSRGIDQPQHF. The CDR3 nucleotides are TGTGCCAGCAGCCGGGGGATTGATCAGCCCCAGCATTTT.

This clone occurred once. The rearrangement links TRBV5-1 to TRBJ2-1; 12 bases align to TRBD2. V lost 0 bases to trimming and J lost 3 bases; unmatched junction nucleotides: 4. The CDR3 is 17 amino acids. Germline V CDR1 and CDR2: SGHRS, YFSETQ. The CDR3 nucleotides are TGCGCCAGCAGCTTGGGCCTAGCGGGAGGGCTCTACAATGAGCAGTTCTTC. Its protein product is CASSLGLAGGLYNEQFF. Full variable domain (remainder filled in from reference TRBV5-1 and TRBJ2-1): KAGVTQTPRYLIKTRGQQVTLSCSPISGHRSVSWYQQTPGQGLQFLFEYFSETQRNKGNFPGRFSGRQFSNSRSEMNVSTLELGDSALYLCASSLGLAGGLYNEQFFGPGTRLTVL.

V gene TRBV4-2 combines with J gene TRBJ2-3; D is unresolved. The V and J ends lost 0 bases and 2 bases respectively, with 15 bases between them. The CDR3 loop spans 17 amino acids. From germline, CDR1 is LGHNA and CDR2 YNFKEQ. This CDR3 is CASSQDWPTPPTDTQYF. In DNA, the CDR3 is TGTGCCAGCAGCCAAGATTGGCCCACACCCCCCACAGATACGCAGTATTTT.

As for this clone: This CDR3 is also generated by other DNA sequences in the sample. The chain employs TRBV28 and TRBJ2-1; 8 nucleotides line up with TRBD1. J gave up 0 bases and V 5 bases, and 6 bases lay outside the gene matches. The CDR3 is 16 residues long. Per the germline V gene, CDR1 is MDHEN and CDR2 is SYDVKM. The CDR3 here is CASSLDRGSSYNEQFF. CDR3 nucleotides: TGTGCCAGCAGTCTAGACAGGGGTAGCTCCTACAATGAGCAGTTCTTC.

This chain connects TRBV7-8 to TRBJ2-7; TRBD2 might be the D (6 bases). Germline CDR1 is SGHVS and CDR2 is FQNEAQ. Deletions cut 3 bases from V and 5 bases from J, with 11 bases between. The CDR3 length is 13 residues. The CDR3 protein is CASSLTRENEQYF. The CDR3 DNA follows: TGTGCCAGCAGCTTGACCCGGGAGAACGAGCAGTACTTC.

The chain carries TRBV9 and TRBJ2-3; no reliable D call. Germline V gives CDR1 SGDLS, CDR2 YYNGEE. The CDR3 loop spans 13 amino acids. The V end was cut by 7 bases, the J end by 2 bases, with 11 bases between. Written as DNA, the CDR3 is TGTGCCAGCGGCCGCGGATACACAGATACGCAGTATTTT. Translation gives CASGRGYTDTQYF.

The rearrangement links TRBV3-1 (or the pseudogene TRBV3-2) to TRBJ1-2; no reliable D call. CDR3 length equals 16 residues. Trimming removed 1 base at V and 4 bases at J, with 16 bases between. CDR1 and CDR2 from the germline V gene are LGHDT and YNNKEL (reference sequence). CDR3 protein: CASSQGGTAVSYGYTF. The CDR3 nucleotides are TGTGCCAGCAGCCAAGGGGGAACAGCGGTATCCTATGGCTACACCTTC.

The rearrangement uses TRBV7-6 and TRBJ2-3; D possibly corresponds to TRBD2 (7 bases). In germline, CDR1 is SGHVS, CDR2 FNYEAQ. The CDR3 has 14 amino acids. V was trimmed by 5 bases and J by 6 bases, leaving 15 bases between them. In DNA form, the CDR3 reads TGTGCCAGCAGCGCACCACAGGGAGGGGATACGCAGTATTTT. Protein sequence: CASSAPQGGDTQYF.

The genes are TRBV7-6 and TRBJ2-3; 9 bases align to TRBD2. V shed 8 bases, J shed 4 bases, and the junction held 16 bases outside the gene matches. The germline CDR1 and CDR2 sequences are SGHVS and FNYEAQ. The length of the CDR3 is 17 residues. The CDR3 DNA reads as TGTGCCAGCGCAAGAGGTATAGCGGGAGTAGTGGCAGATACGCAGTATTTT. Translating gives CASARGIAGVVADTQYF.

This chain connects TRBV12-3 or TRBV12-4 to TRBJ2-1; TRBD2 might be the D (5 bases). The CDR3 spans 13 residues. Trimming left V 2 bases short and J 8 bases short, with 10 bases between. CDR3 in DNA: TGTGCCAGCAGTTTATCTAGCATGTATGAGCAGTTCTTC. This sequence encodes CASSLSSMYEQFF.